This TCR beta chain appears in the sequencing data of a study of control samples from healthy donors and cancer patients. Some clones are missing from TCRdb's copy, which holds only in-frame ones; the method was immunoSEQ multiplex PCR. This sample has roughly 120,000 clones, with 85% to 90% found just once. Sequences were obtained from blood. This receptor was obtained from a man aged 25-40 years in good health.

The CDR3 DNA reads TGCAGCGCCAGGACAGGAGCCGAAGCTTTCTTT. It translates to CSARTGAEAFF. This chain connects TRBV29-1 to TRBJ1-1, with TRBD1 matching over 7 bases. V lost 7 bases to trimming and J lost 8 bases; unmatched junction nucleotides: 7. This CDR3 is built from 11 residues. Germline CDR1 and CDR2: SQVTM and ANQGSEA.